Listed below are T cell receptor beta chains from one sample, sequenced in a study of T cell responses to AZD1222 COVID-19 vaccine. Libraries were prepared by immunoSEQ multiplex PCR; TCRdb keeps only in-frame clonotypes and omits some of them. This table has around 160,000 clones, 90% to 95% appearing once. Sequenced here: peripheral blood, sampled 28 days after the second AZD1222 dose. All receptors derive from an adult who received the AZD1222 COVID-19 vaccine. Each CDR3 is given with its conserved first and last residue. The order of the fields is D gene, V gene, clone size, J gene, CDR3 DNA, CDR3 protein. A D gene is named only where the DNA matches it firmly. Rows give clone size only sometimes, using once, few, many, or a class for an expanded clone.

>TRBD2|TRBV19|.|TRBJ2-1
TGTGCCAGTAGTGCGTCTAGCGGGAGAAGTTCCTACAATGAGCAGTTCTTC
CASSASSGRSSYNEQFF
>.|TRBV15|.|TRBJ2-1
TGTGCCACCAGCAGATCTAGGACCGGCGAGGATGAGCAGTTCTTC
CATSRSRTGEDEQFF
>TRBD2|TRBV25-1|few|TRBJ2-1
TGTGCCAGCAGTGAAAGCTCCCGGGGGGGCGGCAATGAGCAGTTCTTC
CASSESSRGGGNEQFF
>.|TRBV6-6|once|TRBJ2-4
TGTGCCAGCAGTGACCCCACTGTAGCCAAAAACATTCAGTACTTC
CASSDPTVAKNIQYF
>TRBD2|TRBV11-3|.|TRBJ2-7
TGTGCCAGCAGCCCGGGACTAGCGGGAGACGAGCAGTACTTC
CASSPGLAGDEQYF
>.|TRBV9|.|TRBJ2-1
TGTGCCAGCAGCGTAGGCCCAGGGATCAATGAGCAGTTCTTC
CASSVGPGINEQFF
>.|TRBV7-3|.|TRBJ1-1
TGTGCCAGCAGCCCCCAACAAGGCACTGAAGCTTTCTTT
CASSPQQGTEAFF
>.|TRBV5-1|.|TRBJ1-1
TGCGCCAGCAGCTTGCGTCAGGCCGACTACTTGAACACTGAAGCTTTCTTT
CASSLRQADYLNTEAFF
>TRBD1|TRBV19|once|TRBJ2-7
TGTGCCAGTAAAAGACAGGGGGGGACCTACGAGCAGTACTTC
CASKRQGGTYEQYF
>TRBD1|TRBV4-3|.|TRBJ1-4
TGCGCCAGCAGCCAAGATTTTGGACAGGGGTTTGAAAAACTGTTTTTT
CASSQDFGQGFEKLFF
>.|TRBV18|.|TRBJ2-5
TGTGCCAGCTCACCCCTCGAGGTTTGGGGGACCCAGTACTTC
CASSPLEVWGTQYF
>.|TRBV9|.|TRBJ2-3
TGTGCCAGCAGCAAACACCTTAAAAACACAGATACGCAGTATTTT
CASSKHLKNTDTQYF
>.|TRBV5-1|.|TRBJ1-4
TGCGCCAGCAGCCAGGTCACCGGGACGGGAAATGAAAAACTGTTTTTT
CASSQVTGTGNEKLFF
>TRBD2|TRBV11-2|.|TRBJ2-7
TGTGCCAGCAGCCGGATAGCGGGAGGTATAATCGAGCAGTACTTC
CASSRIAGGIIEQYF
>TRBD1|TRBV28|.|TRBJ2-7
TGTGCCAGCAGACTTGATTCCGGGACAGGGTTCTACGAGCAGTACTTC
CASRLDSGTGFYEQYF
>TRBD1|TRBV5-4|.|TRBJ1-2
TGTGCCAGCAGCCCGGACAGGGAGCATGGCTACACCTTC
CASSPDREHGYTF
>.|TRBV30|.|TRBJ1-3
TGTGCCTGGAAGCAGGGTGCAGGAAACACCATATATTTT
CAWKQGAGNTIYF
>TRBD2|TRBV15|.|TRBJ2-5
TGTGCCACCAGCAGCACTCTAGCGGGCTGGGAGACCCAGTACTTC
CATSSTLAGWETQYF
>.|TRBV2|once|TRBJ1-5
TGTGCCAGCAGTGAAAGGGGGAATCAGCCCCAGCATTTT
CASSERGNQPQHF
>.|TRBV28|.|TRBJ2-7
TGTGCCAGCAGTTTCCCCGATTCCGACGAGCAGTACTTC
CASSFPDSDEQYF
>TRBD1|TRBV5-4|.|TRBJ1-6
TGTGCCACCGCGACAGGGAATCAATCACCCCTCCACTTT
CATATGNQSPLHF
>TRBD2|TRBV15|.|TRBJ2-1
TGTGCCACCAGCAGACCTGGACTAGCGGGAGACTATGAGCAGTTCTTC
CATSRPGLAGDYEQFF
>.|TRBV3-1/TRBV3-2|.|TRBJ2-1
TGTGCCAGCAGCCCCCAAAGGCGGGGTCGGGCAATTGAGCAGTTCTTC
CASSPQRRGRAIEQFF